The 4 T cell receptor beta chains below all came from one sample that was sequenced in a study of OX40 agonist ivuxolimab in advanced cancers. The data were produced by immunoSEQ multiplex PCR, yet TCRdb's version contains in-frame clones alone and is incomplete. Of about 76,000 clones in the sample, approximately 89% were seen once. Source: CD4+ or CD8+ T cells sorted from blood, taken in a trial of the OX40 agonist ivuxolimab. The receptors originated from an adult with an advanced solid tumor such as melanoma, head and neck, liver or kidney cancer.

The sample holds one count of this clone. At one boundary the junction diverges from the germline segment, which might be a read error. V gene TRBV6-5 combines with J gene TRBJ1-2; D gene unclear. CDR3 size: 12 residues. Germline V gene data show CDR1 as MNHEY and CDR2 as SVGAGI. CDR3 sequence (DNA): TGTGCCAGCAGTTACTCCGGCCTGGCCACGGTCTTC. Its translation: CASSYSGLATVF.

This chain links TRBV2 with TRBJ1-4; D is possibly TRBD1 (5 bases). Germline values: CDR1 SNHLY, CDR2 FYNNEI. The V end lost 3 bases, the J end lost 7 bases, and 18 bases lay between the germline ends. The CDR3 runs 16 residues. The CDR3 bases are TGTGCCAGCAGTGACAGTTTATGGGGGGATGGTGAAAAACTGTTTTTT. This codes for CASSDSLWGDGEKLFF.

This chain connects TRBV9 to TRBJ2-3; D gene ambiguous. V lost 7 bases and J 4 bases, leaving 13 bases between the germline ends. Germline assignment: CDR1 SGDLS and CDR2 YYNGEE. This CDR3 has 13 amino acids. CDR3 protein: CASAKVSADTQYF. The CDR3 DNA reads TGTGCCAGCGCCAAGGTCAGTGCAGATACGCAGTATTTT.

This clone was seen just once. CDR3 sequence (DNA): TGTGCCATCAGGGGCTCAGATACGCAGTATTTT. Translating it yields CAIRGSDTQYF. The V call is TRBV27, the J call TRBJ2-3; D is possibly TRBD1 (6 bases). This CDR3 spans 11 amino acids. Germline V gene lookup returns CDR1 MNHEY and CDR2 SMNVEV (reference sequence). V was cut by 10 bases and J by 4 bases, with 9 bases left in between.